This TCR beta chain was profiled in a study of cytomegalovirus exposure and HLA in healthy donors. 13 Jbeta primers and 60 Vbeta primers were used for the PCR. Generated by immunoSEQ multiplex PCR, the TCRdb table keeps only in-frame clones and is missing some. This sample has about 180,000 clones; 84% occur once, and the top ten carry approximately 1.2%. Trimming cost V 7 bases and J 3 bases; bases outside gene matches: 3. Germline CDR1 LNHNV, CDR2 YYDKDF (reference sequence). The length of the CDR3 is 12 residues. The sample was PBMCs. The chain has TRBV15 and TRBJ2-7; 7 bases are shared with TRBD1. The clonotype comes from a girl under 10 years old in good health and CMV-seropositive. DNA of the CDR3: TGTGCCACCAACGCAGGGGGCTACGAGCAGTACTTC. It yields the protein CATNAGGYEQYF.